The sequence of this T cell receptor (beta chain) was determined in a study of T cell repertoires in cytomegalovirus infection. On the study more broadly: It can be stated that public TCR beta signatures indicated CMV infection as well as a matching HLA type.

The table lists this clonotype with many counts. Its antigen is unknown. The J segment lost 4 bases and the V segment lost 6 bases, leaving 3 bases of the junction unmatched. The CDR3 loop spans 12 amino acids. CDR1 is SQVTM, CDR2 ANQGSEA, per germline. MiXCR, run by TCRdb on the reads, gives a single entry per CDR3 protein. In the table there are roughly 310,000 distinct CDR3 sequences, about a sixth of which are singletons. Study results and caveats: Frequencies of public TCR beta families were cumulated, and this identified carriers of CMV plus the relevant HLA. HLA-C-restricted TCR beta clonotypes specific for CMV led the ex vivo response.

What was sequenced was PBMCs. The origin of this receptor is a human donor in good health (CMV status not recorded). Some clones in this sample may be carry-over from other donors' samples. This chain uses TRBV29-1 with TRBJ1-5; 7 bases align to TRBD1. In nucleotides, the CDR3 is TGCAGCGTCCAGGGGGATAATCAGCCCCAGCATTTT. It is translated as CSVQGDNQPQHF.